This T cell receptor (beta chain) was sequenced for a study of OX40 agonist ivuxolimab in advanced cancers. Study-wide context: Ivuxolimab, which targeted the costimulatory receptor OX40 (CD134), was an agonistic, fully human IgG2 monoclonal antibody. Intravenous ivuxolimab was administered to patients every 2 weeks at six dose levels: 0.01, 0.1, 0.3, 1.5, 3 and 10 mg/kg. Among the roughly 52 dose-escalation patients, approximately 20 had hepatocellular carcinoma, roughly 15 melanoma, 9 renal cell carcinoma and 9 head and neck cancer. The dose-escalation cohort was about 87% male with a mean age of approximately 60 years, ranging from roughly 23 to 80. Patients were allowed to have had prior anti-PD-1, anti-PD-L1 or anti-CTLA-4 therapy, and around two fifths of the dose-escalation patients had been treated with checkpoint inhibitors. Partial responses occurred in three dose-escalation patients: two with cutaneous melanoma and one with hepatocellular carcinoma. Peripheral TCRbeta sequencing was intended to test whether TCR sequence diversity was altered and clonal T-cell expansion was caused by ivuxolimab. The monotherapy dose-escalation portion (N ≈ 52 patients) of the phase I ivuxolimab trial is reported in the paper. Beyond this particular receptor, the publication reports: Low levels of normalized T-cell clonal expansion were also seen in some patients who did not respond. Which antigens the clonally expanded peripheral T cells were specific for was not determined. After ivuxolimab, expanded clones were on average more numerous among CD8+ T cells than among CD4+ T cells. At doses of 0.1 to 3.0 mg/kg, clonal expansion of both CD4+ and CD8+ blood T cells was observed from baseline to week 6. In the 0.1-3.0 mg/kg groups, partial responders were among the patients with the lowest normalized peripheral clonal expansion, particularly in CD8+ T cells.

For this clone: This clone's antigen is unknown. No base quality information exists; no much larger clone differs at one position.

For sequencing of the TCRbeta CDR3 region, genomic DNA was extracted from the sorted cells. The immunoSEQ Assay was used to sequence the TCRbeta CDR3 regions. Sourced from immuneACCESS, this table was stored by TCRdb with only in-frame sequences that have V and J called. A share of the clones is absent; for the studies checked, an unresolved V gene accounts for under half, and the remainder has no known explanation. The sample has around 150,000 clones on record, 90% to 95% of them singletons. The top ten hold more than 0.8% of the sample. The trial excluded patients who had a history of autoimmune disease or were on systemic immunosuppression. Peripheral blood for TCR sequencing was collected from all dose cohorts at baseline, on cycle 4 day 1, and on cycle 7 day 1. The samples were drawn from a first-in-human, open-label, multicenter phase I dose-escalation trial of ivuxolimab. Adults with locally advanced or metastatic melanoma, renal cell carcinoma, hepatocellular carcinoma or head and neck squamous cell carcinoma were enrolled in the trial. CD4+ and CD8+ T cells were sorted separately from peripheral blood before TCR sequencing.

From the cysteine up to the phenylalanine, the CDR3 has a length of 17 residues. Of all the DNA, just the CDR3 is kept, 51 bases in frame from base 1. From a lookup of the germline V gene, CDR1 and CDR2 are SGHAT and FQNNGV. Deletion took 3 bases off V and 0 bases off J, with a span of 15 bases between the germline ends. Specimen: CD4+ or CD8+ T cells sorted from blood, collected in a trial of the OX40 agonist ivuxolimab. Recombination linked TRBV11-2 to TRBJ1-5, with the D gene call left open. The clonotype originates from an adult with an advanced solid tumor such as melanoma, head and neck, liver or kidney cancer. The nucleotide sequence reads TGTGCCAGCAGCTTGAACCGCTCTCACGTTAGCAATCAGCCCCAGCATTTT. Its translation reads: CASSLNRSHVSNQPQHF.